This T cell receptor (beta chain) was sequenced for a study of blood T cell repertoires in COVID-19. Study information: The United States, Italy and Spain supplied acute and convalescent COVID-19 samples. PBMCs, B-cell-depleted T cells, or T cells were the source of the cDNA or gDNA that made up the material.

This clone has just a few counts. V lost 7 bases and J lost 4, with 17 bases in between. CDR3 length: 15 residues. From germline, CDR1 is LNHDA and CDR2 SQIVND (reference sequence). Study processing details: The assay estimated nucleated cells by amplifying reference gene primers. TCRdb keeps only in-frame clones here, not all; method: immunoSEQ multiplex PCR. Clonal size and the V and J genes are those of that table, whereas D and trimming came from the DNA. The data hold roughly 80,000 clones, with more than 75% observed a single time. This TCR derives from a human donor in a cohort sampled during active COVID-19. This chain joins TRBV19 and TRBJ2-1, with a possible D match to TRBD2 (6 bases). The sequenced sample consisted of peripheral blood. Here the CDR3 DNA reads TGTGCCAGTACCCCTACGGGGGAACCTTACAATGAGCAGTTCTTC. Protein product: CASTPTGEPYNEQFF.